Sequencing of this T cell receptor beta chain was carried out in a study of blood T cell repertoires in COVID-19. Study-level background: The samples span acute and convalescent COVID-19 from the United States, Italy and Spain. From T cells, B-cell-depleted T cells, or PBMCs came the material, which was cDNA or gDNA.

As processed by the authors: Counts of nucleated cells, estimated from reference gene primer amplification, were obtained. Some clones are missing from TCRdb's copy, which holds only in-frame ones; the method was immunoSEQ multiplex PCR. For V, J and clone size, that table is used; D and trimming come from the DNA. The sample has 140,000 to 150,000 clones, 75% to 90% seen once. Sequencing was carried out using peripheral blood. This TCR was sampled from a woman in her sixties with active COVID-19.

The DNA of the CDR3 is TGTGCCAGTAGTATAAGGTTTGGACTAGCGGATAACAATGAGCAGTTCTTC. Protein sequence: CASSIRFGLADNNEQFF. The rearrangement uses TRBV19 and TRBJ2-1; 10 bases map to TRBD2. In germline, CDR1 is LNHDA, CDR2 SQIVND (reference sequence). J gave up 5 bases and V 2 bases, and 9 bases lay outside the gene matches. This CDR3 is 17 amino acids long.